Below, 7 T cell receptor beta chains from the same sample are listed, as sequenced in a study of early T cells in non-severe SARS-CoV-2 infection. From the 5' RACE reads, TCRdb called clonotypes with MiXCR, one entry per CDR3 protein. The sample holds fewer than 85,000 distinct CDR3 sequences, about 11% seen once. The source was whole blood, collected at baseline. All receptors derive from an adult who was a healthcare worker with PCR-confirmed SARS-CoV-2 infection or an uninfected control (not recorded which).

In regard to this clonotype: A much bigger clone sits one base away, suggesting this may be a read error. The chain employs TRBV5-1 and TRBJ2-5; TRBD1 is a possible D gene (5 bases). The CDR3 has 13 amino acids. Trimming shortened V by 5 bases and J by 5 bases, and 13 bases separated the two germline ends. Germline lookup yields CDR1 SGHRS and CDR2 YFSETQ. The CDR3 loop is CASSTGHRETQYF. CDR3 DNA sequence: TGCGCCAGCAGTACAGGCCACCGGGAGACCCAGTACTTC.

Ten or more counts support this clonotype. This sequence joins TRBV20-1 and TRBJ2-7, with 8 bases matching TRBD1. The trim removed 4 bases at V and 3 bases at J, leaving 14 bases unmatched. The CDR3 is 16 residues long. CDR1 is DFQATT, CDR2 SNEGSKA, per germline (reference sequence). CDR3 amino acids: CSAIRQGAGRGYEQYF. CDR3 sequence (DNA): TGCAGTGCTATAAGGCAGGGGGCGGGAAGGGGCTACGAGCAGTACTTC.

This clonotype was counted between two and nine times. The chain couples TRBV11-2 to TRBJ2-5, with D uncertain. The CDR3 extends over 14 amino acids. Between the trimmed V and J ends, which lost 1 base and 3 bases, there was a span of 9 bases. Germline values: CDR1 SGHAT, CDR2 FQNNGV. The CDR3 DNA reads TGTGCCAGCAGCTTAGTGGGGTTCGAAGAGACCCAGTACTTC. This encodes CASSLVGFEETQYF.

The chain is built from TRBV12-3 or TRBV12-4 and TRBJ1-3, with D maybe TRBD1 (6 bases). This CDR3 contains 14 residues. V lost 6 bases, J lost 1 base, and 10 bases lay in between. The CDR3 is CASRTGGSGNTIYF. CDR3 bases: TGTGCCAGCAGGACAGGCGGTTCTGGAAACACCATATATTTT.

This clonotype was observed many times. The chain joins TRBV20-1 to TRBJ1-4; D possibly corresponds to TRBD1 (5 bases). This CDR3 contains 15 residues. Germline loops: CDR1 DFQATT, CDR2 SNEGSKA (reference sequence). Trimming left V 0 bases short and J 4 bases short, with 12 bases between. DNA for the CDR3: TGCAGTGCTAGAGATACGGGGAGGGGTAATGAAAAACTGTTTTTT. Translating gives CSARDTGRGNEKLFF.

The CDR3 region is CASSSTSQQYF. The CDR3 region has the DNA TGTGCCAGCAGTTCCACCTCTCAGCAGTACTTC. The chain joins TRBV6-2 or TRBV6-3 to TRBJ2-7; no definite D call. The CDR3 is 11 amino acids. The germline gives CDR1 MNHEY, CDR2 SVGEGT. Deletions cut 4 bases from V and 8 bases from J, with 9 bases between.

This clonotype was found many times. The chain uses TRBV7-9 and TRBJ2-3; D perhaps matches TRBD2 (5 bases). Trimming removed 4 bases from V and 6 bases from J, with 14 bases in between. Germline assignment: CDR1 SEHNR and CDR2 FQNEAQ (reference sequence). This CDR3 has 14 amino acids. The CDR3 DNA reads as TGTGCCAGCAGCTCCTATCTAGCAGGCGATACGCAGTATTTT. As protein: CASSSYLAGDTQYF.